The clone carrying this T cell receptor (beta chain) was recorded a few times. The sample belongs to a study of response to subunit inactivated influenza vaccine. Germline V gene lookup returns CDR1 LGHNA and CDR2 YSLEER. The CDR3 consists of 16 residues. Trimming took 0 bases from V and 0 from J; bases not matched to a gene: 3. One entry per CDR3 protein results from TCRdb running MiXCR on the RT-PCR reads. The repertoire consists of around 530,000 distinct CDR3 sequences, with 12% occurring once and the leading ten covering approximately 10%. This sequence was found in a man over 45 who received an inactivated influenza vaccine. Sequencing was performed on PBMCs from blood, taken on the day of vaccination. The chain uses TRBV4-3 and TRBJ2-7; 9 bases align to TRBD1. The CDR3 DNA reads TGCGCCAGCAGCCAAGATGACAGGGGGATCTCCTACGAGCAGTACTTC. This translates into CASSQDDRGISYEQYF.